This entry lists 32 T cell receptor beta chains sequenced from one sample in a study of cytomegalovirus exposure and HLA in healthy donors. PCR involved 60 Vbeta and 13 Jbeta primers. The method was immunoSEQ multiplex PCR; TCRdb's version includes in-frame clones alone and lacks a portion of them. The table records fewer than 200,000 clones, around 75% of them present only once. The specimen sequenced was PBMCs. The receptors here all came from a man aged 18 to 35 in good health and CMV-seronegative.

Turning to this clone: The sample carries other DNA sequences with the same CDR3. The chain carries TRBV14 and TRBJ1-3; TRBD1 is a possible D gene (5 bases). V was shortened by 6 bases and J by 4 bases, with 16 bases between the two germline ends. This CDR3 is 15 amino acids long. The V gene's germline CDR1 is SGHDN and CDR2 FVKESK. The CDR3 coding sequence is TGTGCCAGCAGAAAGGCGGGGGATCGAGGAAACACCATATATTTT. This gives the protein CASRKAGDRGNTIYF. The full variable domain, with the rest looked up from reference TRBV14 and TRBJ1-3, is EAGVTQFPSHSVIEKGQTVTLRCDPISGHDNLYWYRRVMGKEIKFLLHFVKESKQDESGMPNNRFLAERTGGTYSTLKVQPAELEDSGVYFCASRKAGDRGNTIYFGEGSWLTVV.

The chain recombines TRBV6-5 with TRBJ2-1; D is unclear. The V end was cut by 3 bases, the J end by 4 bases, with 7 bases between. The CDR3 runs to 13 residues. In germline, CDR1 is MNHEY, CDR2 SVGAGI. The CDR3 spells CASSYRQYNEQFF. CDR3 coding DNA: TGTGCCAGCAGTTATAGACAATACAATGAGCAGTTCTTC.

Comments on this clone: One end of the junction does not line up with germline, which may come from a read error. In the same sample, other DNA sequences code for this CDR3. The chain combines TRBV4-1 with TRBJ2-7; 12 bases match TRBD1. This CDR3 is 17 amino acids long. Per the germline V gene, CDR1 is MGHRA and CDR2 is YSYEKL. The CDR3 coding sequence is TGCGCCAGTAGCCAAGCGGCCGGGACAGGGGGCTTCTACGAGCAGTACTTC. This codes for CASSQAAGTGGFYEQYF.

This clone was seen a handful of times. This chain uses TRBV19 with TRBJ2-7; unclear D gene. CDR1 is LNHDA, CDR2 SQIVND, per germline (reference sequence). V dropped 3 bases and J dropped 3 bases, with 12 bases sitting between them. The CDR3 runs 14 residues. The CDR3: CASSIRPDFYEQYF. CDR3 in DNA: TGTGCCAGTAGTATCCGACCTGACTTCTACGAGCAGTACTTC.

The chain is built from TRBV7-2 and TRBJ2-7; D ambiguous. Germline CDR1 reads SGHTA; CDR2 reads FQGNSA. The CDR3 consists of 14 residues. The germline V and J ends were trimmed by 4 bases and 6 bases, with 16 bases remaining between them. For the CDR3, the DNA is TGTGCCAGCAGCTGGTCGCCTTCTGAACTCGAGCAGTACTTC. It encodes CASSWSPSELEQYF.

The chain recombines TRBV5-5 with TRBJ1-5, with D uncertain. This CDR3 comprises 14 residues. V lost 2 bases, J lost 3 bases, and 9 bases lay in between. Germline V gene lookup returns CDR1 SGHKS and CDR2 YYEKEE (reference sequence). The CDR3 spells CASSFDGLNQPQHF. CDR3 DNA sequence: TGTGCCAGCAGCTTCGACGGACTCAATCAGCCCCAGCATTTT.

With regard to this clone: At the DNA level, this CDR3 is encoded by other sequences in the same sample as well. V is TRBV7-2 and J is TRBJ2-7, with a tentative D call TRBD2 (6 bases). The V and J ends lost 5 bases and 1 base respectively, with 15 bases between them. Germline V gene sequence: CDR1 SGHTA, CDR2 FQGNSA. This CDR3 spans 15 amino acids. CDR3 bases: TGTGCCAGCAGCCCGGGAGCTAGCAGTTCCTACGAGCAGTACTTC. Encoded protein: CASSPGASSSYEQYF.

This clone was counted a few times. The V call is TRBV6-5, the J call TRBJ2-1; D unresolved. Germline V gives CDR1 MNHEY, CDR2 SVGAGI. V lost 5 bases and J lost 4, with 15 bases in between. This CDR3 contains 15 residues. Written as DNA, the CDR3 is TGTGCCAGCAGTAACCACGTTGGGCCATACAATGAGCAGTTCTTC. Translated: CASSNHVGPYNEQFF.

The chain joins TRBV15 to TRBJ1-1; D possibly corresponds to TRBD1 (6 bases). V lost 5 bases and J lost 8, with 15 bases in between. The CDR3 runs to 13 residues. Germline CDR1 LNHNV, CDR2 YYDKDF (reference sequence). CDR3 sequence: CATSLTRTVEAFF. The CDR3 coding sequence is TGTGCCACCAGCCTAACCCGGACAGTCGAAGCTTTCTTT.

The rearrangement joins TRBV7-9 to TRBJ1-5; D is perhaps TRBD1 (6 bases). The CDR3 runs 14 residues. With 5 bases removed from V and 4 bases from J, the gap between germline ends came to 12 bases. Germline lookup yields CDR1 SEHNR and CDR2 FQNEAQ (reference sequence). CDR3 region: CASSPQGTNQPQHF. For the CDR3, the DNA is TGTGCCAGCAGCCCACAGGGAACTAATCAGCCCCAGCATTTT.

This clone was counted once. The chain carries TRBV28 and TRBJ2-5, with D possibly TRBD1 on 6 matching bases. V was shortened by 7 bases and J by 12 bases, with 15 bases between the two germline ends. The CDR3 runs 11 residues. CDR1 is MDHEN and CDR2 is SYDVKM in the germline V gene. The CDR3 spells CASTGGTTEYF. In DNA, the CDR3 is TGTGCCAGCACCGGTGGGACAACGGAGTACTTC.

This clone showed up just a few times. This sequence joins TRBV9 and TRBJ2-2; D remains ambiguous. The V gene lost 0 bases and the J gene lost 7 bases, with 7 bases spanning the gap. The length of the CDR3 is 13 residues. The germline V gene has CDR1 SGDLS and CDR2 YYNGEE. The CDR3 reads CASSVGVSGELFF. The CDR3 bases are TGTGCCAGCAGCGTAGGAGTTAGCGGGGAGCTGTTTTTT.

The rearrangement joins TRBV7-9 to TRBJ2-1; D gene ambiguous. Trimming took off 10 bases at V and 5 bases at J, with 18 bases between the two ends. Germline V gene lookup returns CDR1 SEHNR and CDR2 FQNEAQ (reference sequence). The CDR3 runs to 14 residues. In DNA form, the CDR3 reads TGTGCCAATACTGAGTTTTCTCCCCACAATGAGCAGTTCTTC. Protein: CANTEFSPHNEQFF.

In its sample, this clone was seen once. The V and J genes are TRBV6-5 and TRBJ1-5, with TRBD1 as a possible D gene (5 bases). Germline CDR1 is MNHEY and CDR2 is SVGAGI. This CDR3 region has 14 residues. V shed 6 bases and J shed 3 bases, with 12 bases lying between them. This CDR3 reads CASSSDSFNQPQHF. The CDR3 DNA follows: TGTGCCAGCAGCTCCGACAGTTTCAATCAGCCCCAGCATTTT.

This chain connects TRBV19 to TRBJ2-5, with D perhaps TRBD1 (6 bases). Trimming stripped 5 bases from V and 4 bases from J, with 14 bases between. Germline assignment: CDR1 LNHDA and CDR2 SQIVND (reference sequence). This CDR3 has 14 residues. CDR3 region: CASSPTGSGETQYF. For the CDR3, the DNA is TGTGCCAGTAGTCCTACAGGGTCGGGAGAGACCCAGTACTTC.

The chain links TRBV6-5 to TRBJ1-2, with 10 bases lining up with TRBD1. V was pared by 5 bases and J by 8 bases, with 8 bases of the junction left unmatched. Germline values: CDR1 MNHEY, CDR2 SVGAGI. The length of the CDR3 is 14 residues. CDR3 protein: CASSQRQGAEGYTF. In DNA form, the CDR3 reads TGTGCCAGCAGTCAACGACAGGGGGCGGAAGGCTACACCTTC.

The gene calls are TRBV30 and TRBJ1-4; TRBD1 matches 8 bases. CDR3 length: 15 amino acids. Trimming at V came to 2 bases and at J to 7 bases, leaving 9 bases not matched to a gene. Germline V gene lookup returns CDR1 GTSNPN and CDR2 SVGIG (reference sequence). The CDR3 nucleotides read TGTGCCTGGAGTCAATCAGGGGGCTTTGTTGAAAAACTGTTTTTT. Amino acids: CAWSQSGGFVEKLFF.

This chain connects TRBV9 to TRBJ2-5; 10 positions agree with TRBD1. The CDR3 runs 15 residues. V dropped 2 bases and J dropped 2; count of bases not matched to a gene: 3. From germline, CDR1 is SGDLS and CDR2 YYNGEE. CDR3 loop: CASSVGTGDQETQYF. CDR3 coding DNA: TGTGCCAGCAGCGTCGGGACAGGGGATCAAGAGACCCAGTACTTC.

The chain combines TRBV13 with TRBJ2-1; TRBD2 matches at 10 bases. This CDR3 has 21 residues. J was trimmed by 8 bases and V by 5 bases; bases with no gene match: 27. CDR1 and CDR2 from the germline V gene are PRHDT and FYEKMQ (reference sequence). CDR3 sequence (DNA): TGTGCCAGCAGCCGACCTCCCCTTATAGAGTCTCGTCTAGCGGGAGTCCATGAGCAGTTCTTC. Protein: CASSRPPLIESRLAGVHEQFF.

This chain links TRBV2 with TRBJ2-5; 12 bases agree with TRBD2. The junction had 5 bases not matched to a gene; V was cut back by 0 bases and J by 3 bases. Germline loops: CDR1 SNHLY, CDR2 FYNNEI. This CDR3 is built from 17 residues. The CDR3 DNA sequence: TGTGCCAGCAGTGAAGCGCTACTAGCGGGAGGAAAAGAGACCCAGTACTTC. As protein: CASSEALLAGGKETQYF.

The chain is built from TRBV5-4 and TRBJ2-7; perhaps TRBD2 as D (6 bases). Trimming removed 3 bases at V and 6 bases at J, with 13 bases between. Germline assignment: CDR1 SGHNT and CDR2 YYREEE (reference sequence). The CDR3 loop spans 13 amino acids. CDR3 bases: TGTGCCAGCAGCTCGGGACTTCGGCCCGAGCAGTACTTC. Protein sequence: CASSSGLRPEQYF.

The gene calls are TRBV11-2 and TRBJ2-3, with 11 bases that match TRBD2. The germline V gene has CDR1 SGHAT and CDR2 FQNNGV. The CDR3 loop spans 16 amino acids. With 5 bases clipped from V and 5 bases from J, the junction kept 9 bases outside the gene matches. In DNA form, the CDR3 reads TGTGCCAGCAGCGCAACACTAGCGGGAGAGGTAGATACGCAGTATTTT. Translation: CASSATLAGEVDTQYF. Variable domain in full (rest from reference TRBV11-2 and TRBJ2-3): EAGVAQSPRYKIIEKRQSVAFWCNPISGHATLYWYQQILGQGPKLLIQFQNNGVVDDSQLPKDRFSAERLKGVDSTLKIQPAKLEDSAVYLCASSATLAGEVDTQYFGPGTRLTVL.

V and J are TRBV2 and TRBJ2-7, with D possibly matching TRBD2 (7 bases). Germline CDR1 and CDR2: SNHLY and FYNNEI. Trimming left V 8 bases short and J 4 bases short, with 18 bases between. The CDR3 covers 14 residues. The CDR3 reads CASDTGGPGYEQYF. DNA for the CDR3: TGTGCCAGCGACACGGGGGGCCCGGGGTACGAGCAGTACTTC.

This chain connects TRBV27 to TRBJ2-7, with 8 bases fitting TRBD1. V shed 5 bases, J shed 2 bases, and the junction held 5 bases outside the gene matches. CDR1 and CDR2 from the germline V gene are MNHEY and SMNVEV (reference sequence). CDR3 length: 14 amino acids. The CDR3 loop is CASSPRTGTYEQYF. The DNA of the CDR3 is TGTGCCAGCAGTCCCCGGACAGGGACCTACGAGCAGTACTTC.

This chain links TRBV9 with TRBJ2-7; 11 bases line up with TRBD2. CDR1 and CDR2 from the germline V gene are SGDLS and YYNGEE. The CDR3 extends over 15 amino acids. The trim removed 4 bases at V and 6 bases at J, leaving 9 bases unmatched. This CDR3 is CASSSGLAGVGEQYF. CDR3 nucleotides: TGTGCCAGCAGCTCAGGACTAGCGGGTGTAGGCGAGCAGTACTTC.

The rearrangement links TRBV6-1 to TRBJ2-5, with D perhaps matching TRBD1 (7 bases). Germline values: CDR1 MNHNS, CDR2 SASEGT. The germline V and J ends were trimmed by 7 bases and 5 bases, with 17 bases remaining between them. The CDR3 is made up of 14 amino acids. The CDR3 DNA is TGTGCCAGCAAGGGCAGGGGGGCTCTGGAGACCCAGTACTTC. Translating gives CASKGRGALETQYF.

The gene calls are TRBV7-9 and TRBJ2-3; 15 bases agree with TRBD2. V shed 4 bases and J 2 bases; nucleotides not matched to a gene: 4. The CDR3 is made up of 17 amino acids. The germline V gene has CDR1 SEHNR and CDR2 FQNEAQ (reference sequence). CDR3 coding DNA: TGTGCCAGCAGCTCGGGACTAGCGGGGGGACTCACAGATACGCAGTATTTT. Protein sequence: CASSSGLAGGLTDTQYF.

This clone showed up just a few times. This chain uses TRBV25-1 with TRBJ1-3; tentative D call: TRBD1 (5 bases). Germline V lookup: CDR1 MGHDK, CDR2 SYGVNS. The CDR3 is 15 amino acids. V was cut by 3 bases and J by 1 base, with 10 bases left in between. Here the CDR3 reads CASSDGRGSGNTIYF. CDR3 DNA sequence: TGTGCCAGCAGTGATGGCCGGGGGTCTGGAAACACCATATATTTT.

This clone occurred once. The chain joins TRBV27 to TRBJ2-6; weak D call: TRBD1 (5 bases). Germline V gene data show CDR1 as MNHEY and CDR2 as SMNVEV (reference sequence). With 3 bases removed from V and 0 bases from J, the gap between germline ends came to 15 bases. This CDR3 spans 18 amino acids. Here the CDR3 reads CASSFYGRAHSGANVLTF. The CDR3 DNA follows: TGTGCCAGCAGTTTTTACGGCAGGGCCCACTCTGGGGCCAACGTCCTGACTTTC.

With respect to this clone: Other DNA sequences in the same sample also yield this CDR3. CDR3 amino acids: CASSLRGQGNYGYTF. CDR3 DNA: TGTGCCAGCAGTTTAAGAGGACAGGGGAACTATGGCTACACCTTC. The chain uses TRBV27 and TRBJ1-2, with TRBD1 matching 9 bases. This CDR3 is 15 amino acids long. CDR1 and CDR2 from the germline V gene are MNHEY and SMNVEV (reference sequence). The V segment lost 2 bases and the J segment 2 bases; nucleotides outside the gene matches: 3.

The table lists this clone with a count of one. The V gene is TRBV6-6, the J gene TRBJ1-1; the match to TRBD1 covers 9 bases. Germline CDR1 MNHNY, CDR2 SVGAGI (reference sequence). The CDR3 has 15 residues. V shed 5 bases and J 6 bases; nucleotides not matched to a gene: 10. The CDR3 loop reads CASSPGTGTKAEAFF. In DNA form, the CDR3 reads TGTGCCAGCAGTCCGGGGACAGGGACGAAGGCTGAAGCTTTCTTT.

This clone showed up just a few times. V gene TRBV28 combines with J gene TRBJ2-7, with TRBD1 matching over 9 bases. The CDR3 consists of 14 residues. V trimming: 11 bases; J trimming: 0 bases; junction bases outside the gene matches: 8. In germline, CDR1 is MDHEN, CDR2 SYDVKM. The CDR3 loop is CAVPGTGNSYEQYF. CDR3 in DNA: TGTGCCGTCCCCGGGACAGGGAACTCCTACGAGCAGTACTTC.